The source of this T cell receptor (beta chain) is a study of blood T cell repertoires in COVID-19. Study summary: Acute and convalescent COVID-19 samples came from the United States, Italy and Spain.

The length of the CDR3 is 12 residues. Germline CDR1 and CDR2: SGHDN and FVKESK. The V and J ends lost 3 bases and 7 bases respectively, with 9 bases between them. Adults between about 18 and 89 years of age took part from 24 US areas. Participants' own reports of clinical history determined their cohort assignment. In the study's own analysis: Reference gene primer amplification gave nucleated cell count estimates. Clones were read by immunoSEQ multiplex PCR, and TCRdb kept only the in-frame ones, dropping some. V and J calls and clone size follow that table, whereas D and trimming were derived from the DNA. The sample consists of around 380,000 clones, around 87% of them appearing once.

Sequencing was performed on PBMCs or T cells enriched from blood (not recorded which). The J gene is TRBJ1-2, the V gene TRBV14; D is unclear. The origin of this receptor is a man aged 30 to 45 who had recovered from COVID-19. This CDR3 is CASSQLSGGYTF. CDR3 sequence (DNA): TGTGCCAGCAGCCAGTTGTCCGGTGGCTACACCTTC.